This T cell receptor beta chain was recovered during a study of T cells in Graves' hyperthyroidism and ophthalmopathy. RNA transcripts gave rise to amplified TCR beta CDR3 regions. TCR CDR3 regions were first amplified by RT-PCR with HTBI primers. A single record per CDR3 protein comes from TCRdb applying MiXCR to the multiplex PCR reads. The sample yields around 290,000 distinct CDR3 sequences, about an eighth seen once. Trimming took 4 bases from V and 7 from J, leaving 11 bases between them. From germline, CDR1 is SGHNT and CDR2 YENEEA. The CDR3 extends over 13 amino acids. There are many counts of this clonotype.

The TCR was taken from a woman aged 25 to 45 with Graves' hyperthyroidism that later progressed to Graves' ophthalmopathy. What was sequenced was blood. This rearrangement joins TRBV11-3 to TRBJ2-1; tentative D call: TRBD1 (6 bases). CDR3 in DNA: TGTGCCAGCAGCTCAACCAGGGGAAATGAGCAGTTCTTC. Translated, it gives CASSSTRGNEQFF.